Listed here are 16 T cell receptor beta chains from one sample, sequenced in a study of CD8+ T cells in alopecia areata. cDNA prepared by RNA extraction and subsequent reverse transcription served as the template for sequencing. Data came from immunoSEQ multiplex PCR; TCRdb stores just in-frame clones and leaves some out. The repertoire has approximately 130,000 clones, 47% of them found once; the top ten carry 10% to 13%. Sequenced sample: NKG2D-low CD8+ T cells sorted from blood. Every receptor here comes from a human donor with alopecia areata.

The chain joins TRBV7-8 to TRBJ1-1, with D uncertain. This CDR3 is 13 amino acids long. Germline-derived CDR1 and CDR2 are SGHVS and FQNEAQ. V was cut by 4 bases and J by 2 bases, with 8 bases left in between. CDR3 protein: CASSSGENTEAFF. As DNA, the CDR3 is TGTGCCAGCAGCTCCGGGGAAAACACTGAAGCTTTCTTT.

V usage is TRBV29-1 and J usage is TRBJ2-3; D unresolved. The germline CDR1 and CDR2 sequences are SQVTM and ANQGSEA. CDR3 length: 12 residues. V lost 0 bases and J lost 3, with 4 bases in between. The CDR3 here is CSVEEVTDTQYF. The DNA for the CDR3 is TGCAGCGTTGAAGAGGTGACAGATACGCAGTATTTT.

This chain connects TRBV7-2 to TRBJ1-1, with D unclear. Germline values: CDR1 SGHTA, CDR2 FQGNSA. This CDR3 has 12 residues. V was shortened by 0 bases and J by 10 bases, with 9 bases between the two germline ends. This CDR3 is CASSLAAVGAFF. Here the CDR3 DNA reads TGTGCCAGCAGCTTAGCGGCGGTGGGAGCTTTCTTT. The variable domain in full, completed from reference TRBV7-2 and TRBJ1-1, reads GAGVSQSPSNKVTEKGKDVELRCDPISGHTALYWYRQSLGQGLEFLIYFQGNSAPDKSGLPSDRFSAERTGGSVSTLTIQRTQQEDSAVYLCASSLAAVGAFFGQGTRLTVV.

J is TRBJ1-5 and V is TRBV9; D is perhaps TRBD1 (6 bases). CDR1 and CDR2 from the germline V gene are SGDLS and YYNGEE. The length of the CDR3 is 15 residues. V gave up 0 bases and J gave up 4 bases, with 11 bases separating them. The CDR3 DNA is TGTGCCAGCAGCGTAGATGGGCAGGGGAATCAGCCCCAGCATTTT. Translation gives CASSVDGQGNQPQHF.

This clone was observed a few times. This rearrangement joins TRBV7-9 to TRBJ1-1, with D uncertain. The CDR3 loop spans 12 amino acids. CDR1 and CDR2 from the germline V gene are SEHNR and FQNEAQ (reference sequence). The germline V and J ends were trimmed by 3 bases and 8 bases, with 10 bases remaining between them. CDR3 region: CASSLFGREAFF. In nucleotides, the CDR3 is TGTGCCAGCAGCTTGTTCGGACGGGAAGCTTTCTTT.

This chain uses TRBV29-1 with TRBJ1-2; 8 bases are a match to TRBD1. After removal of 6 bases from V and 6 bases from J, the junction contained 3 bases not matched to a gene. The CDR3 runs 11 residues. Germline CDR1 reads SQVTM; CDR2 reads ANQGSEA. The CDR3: CSVPDRDGYTF. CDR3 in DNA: TGCAGCGTCCCGGACAGGGATGGCTACACCTTC.

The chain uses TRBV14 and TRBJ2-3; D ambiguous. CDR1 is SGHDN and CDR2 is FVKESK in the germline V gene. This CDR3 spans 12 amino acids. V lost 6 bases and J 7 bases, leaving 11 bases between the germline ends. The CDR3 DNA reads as TGTGCCAGCAGTCTTACGGGTAATACGCAGTATTTT. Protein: CASSLTGNTQYF.

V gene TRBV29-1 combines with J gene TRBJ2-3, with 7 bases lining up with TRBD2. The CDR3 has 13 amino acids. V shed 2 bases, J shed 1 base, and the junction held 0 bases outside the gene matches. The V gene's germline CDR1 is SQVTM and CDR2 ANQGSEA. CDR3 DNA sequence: TGCAGCGTTGAAACTAGCGGCACAGATACGCAGTATTTT. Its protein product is CSVETSGTDTQYF.

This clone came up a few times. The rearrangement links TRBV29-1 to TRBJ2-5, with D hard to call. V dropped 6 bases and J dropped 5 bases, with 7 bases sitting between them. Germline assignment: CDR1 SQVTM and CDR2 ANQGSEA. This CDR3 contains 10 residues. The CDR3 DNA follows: TGCAGCGTCCTCCGGGAGACCCAGTACTTC. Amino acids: CSVLRETQYF.

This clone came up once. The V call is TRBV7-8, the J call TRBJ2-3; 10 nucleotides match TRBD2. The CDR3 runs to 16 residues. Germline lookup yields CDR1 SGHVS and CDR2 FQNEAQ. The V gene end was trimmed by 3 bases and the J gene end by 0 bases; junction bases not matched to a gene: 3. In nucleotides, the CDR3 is TGTGCCAGCAGCTTTTTACTAGCGGGGAGCACAGATACGCAGTATTTT. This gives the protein CASSFLLAGSTDTQYF.

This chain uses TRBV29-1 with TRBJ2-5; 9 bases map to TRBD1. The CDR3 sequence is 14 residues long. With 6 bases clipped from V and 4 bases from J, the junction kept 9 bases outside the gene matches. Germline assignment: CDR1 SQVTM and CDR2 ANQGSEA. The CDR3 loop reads CSVDTGQGGETQYF. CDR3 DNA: TGCAGCGTCGACACGGGACAGGGAGGAGAGACCCAGTACTTC.

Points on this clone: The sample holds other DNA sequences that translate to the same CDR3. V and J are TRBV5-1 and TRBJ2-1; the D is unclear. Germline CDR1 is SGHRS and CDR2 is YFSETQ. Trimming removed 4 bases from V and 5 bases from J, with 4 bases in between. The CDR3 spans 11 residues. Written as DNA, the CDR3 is TGCGCCAGCAGCCCCAACAATGAGCAGTTCTTC. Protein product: CASSPNNEQFF.

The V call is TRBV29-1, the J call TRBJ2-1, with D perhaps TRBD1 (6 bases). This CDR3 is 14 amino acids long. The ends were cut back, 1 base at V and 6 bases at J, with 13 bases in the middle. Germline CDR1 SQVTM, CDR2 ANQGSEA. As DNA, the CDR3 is TGCAGCGTTGAAGGAGAACAGGGCGGCAATGAGCAGTTCTTC. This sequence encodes CSVEGEQGGNEQFF.

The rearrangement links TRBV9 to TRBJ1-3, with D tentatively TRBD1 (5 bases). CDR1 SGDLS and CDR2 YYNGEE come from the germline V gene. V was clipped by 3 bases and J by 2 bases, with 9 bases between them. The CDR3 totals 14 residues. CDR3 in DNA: TGTGCCAGCAGCGGAGGGGTTCCTGGAAACACCATATATTTT. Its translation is CASSGGVPGNTIYF. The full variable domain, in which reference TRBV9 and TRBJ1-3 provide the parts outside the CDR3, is DSGVTQTPKHLITATGQRVTLRCSPRSGDLSVYWYQQSLDQGLQFLIQYYNGEERAKGNILERFSAQQFPDLHSELNLSSLELGDSALYFCASSGGVPGNTIYFGEGSWLTVV.

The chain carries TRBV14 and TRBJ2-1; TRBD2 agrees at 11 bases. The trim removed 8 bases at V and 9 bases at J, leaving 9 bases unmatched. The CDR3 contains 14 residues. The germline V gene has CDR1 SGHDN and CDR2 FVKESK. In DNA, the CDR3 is TGTGCCAGCCATAGCGGGAGGGCCTTATCTGAGCAGTTCTTC. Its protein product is CASHSGRALSEQFF.

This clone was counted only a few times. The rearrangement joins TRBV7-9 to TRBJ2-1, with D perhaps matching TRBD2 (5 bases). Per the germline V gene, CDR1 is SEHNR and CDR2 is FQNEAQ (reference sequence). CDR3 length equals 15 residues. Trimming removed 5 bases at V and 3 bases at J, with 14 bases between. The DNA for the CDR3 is TGTGCCAGCAGCCACGGGGATTTACTCTACAATGAGCAGTTCTTC. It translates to CASSHGDLLYNEQFF.